This T cell receptor beta chain is drawn from a study of T cell responses to AZD1222 COVID-19 vaccine. With regard to this clone: The antigen is unknown.

Only in-frame clones appear in the TCRdb table, and some are missing; sequencing was by immunoSEQ multiplex PCR. The sample includes about 110,000 clones, around 91% of them seen just once. Study-wide points: The reported proportion of spike-specific TCRs targeting unmutated variant regions was nearly half. Samples come after the peak T cell response, not at day 14.

Germline assignment: CDR1 KGHSH and CDR2 LQKENI. The CDR3 contains 15 residues. Unmatched junction bases numbered 12, after V lost 3 bases and J lost 8 bases. The chain is built from TRBV18 and TRBJ1-1; 7 bases line up with TRBD1. This receptor was identified in an adult in good health. This material consisted of peripheral blood, taken on day 0 of AZD1222 vaccination. The CDR3 spells CASSPTKLGTAEAFF. CDR3 DNA: TGTGCCAGCTCACCTACGAAACTGGGGACAGCAGAAGCTTTCTTT.